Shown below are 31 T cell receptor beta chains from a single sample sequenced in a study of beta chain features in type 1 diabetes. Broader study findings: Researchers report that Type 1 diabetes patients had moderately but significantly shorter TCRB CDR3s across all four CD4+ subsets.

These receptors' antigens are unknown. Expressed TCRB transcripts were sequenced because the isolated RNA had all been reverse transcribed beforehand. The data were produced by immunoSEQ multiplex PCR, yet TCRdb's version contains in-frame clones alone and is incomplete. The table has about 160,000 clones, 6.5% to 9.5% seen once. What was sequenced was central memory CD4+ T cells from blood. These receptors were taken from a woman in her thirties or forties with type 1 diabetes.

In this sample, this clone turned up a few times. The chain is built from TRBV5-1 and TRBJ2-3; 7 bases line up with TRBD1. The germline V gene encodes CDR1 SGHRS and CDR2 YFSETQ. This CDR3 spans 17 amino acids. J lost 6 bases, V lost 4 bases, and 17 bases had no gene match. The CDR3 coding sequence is TGCGCCAGCAGCCCCGAGGGGGCGCGGGCCTTGGGTGATACGCAGTATTTT. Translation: CASSPEGARALGDTQYF.

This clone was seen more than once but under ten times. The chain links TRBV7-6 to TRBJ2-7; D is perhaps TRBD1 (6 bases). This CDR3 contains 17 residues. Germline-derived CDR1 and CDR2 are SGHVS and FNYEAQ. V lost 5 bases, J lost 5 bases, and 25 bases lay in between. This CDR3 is CASSLLGPQGSANEQYF. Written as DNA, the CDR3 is TGTGCCAGCAGCCTATTGGGGCCGCAGGGGAGCGCTAACGAGCAGTACTTC.

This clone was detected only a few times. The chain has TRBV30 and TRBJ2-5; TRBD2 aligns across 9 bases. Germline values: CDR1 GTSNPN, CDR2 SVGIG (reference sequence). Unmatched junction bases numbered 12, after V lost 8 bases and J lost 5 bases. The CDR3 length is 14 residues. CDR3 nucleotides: TGTGCCCGGGGGAGTAGCGGGAGTTCGGAGACCCAGTACTTC. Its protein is CARGSSGSSETQYF.

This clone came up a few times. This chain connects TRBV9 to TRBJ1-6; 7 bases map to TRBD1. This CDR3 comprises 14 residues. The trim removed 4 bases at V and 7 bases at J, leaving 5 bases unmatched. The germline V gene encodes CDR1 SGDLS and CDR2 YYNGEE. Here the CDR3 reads CASSSRQGNSPLHF. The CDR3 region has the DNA TGTGCCAGCAGCTCCCGACAGGGAAATTCACCCCTCCACTTT.

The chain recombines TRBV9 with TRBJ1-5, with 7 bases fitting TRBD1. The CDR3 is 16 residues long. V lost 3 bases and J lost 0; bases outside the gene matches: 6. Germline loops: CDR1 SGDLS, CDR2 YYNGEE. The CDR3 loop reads CASSATGDSSNQPQHF. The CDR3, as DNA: TGTGCCAGCAGCGCAACAGGGGATTCTAGCAATCAGCCCCAGCATTTT.

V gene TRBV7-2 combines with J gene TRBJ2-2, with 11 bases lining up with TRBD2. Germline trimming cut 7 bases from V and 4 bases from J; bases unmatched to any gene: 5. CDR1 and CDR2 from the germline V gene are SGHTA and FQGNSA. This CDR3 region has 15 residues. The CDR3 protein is CASTPTSGSTGELFF. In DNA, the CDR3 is TGTGCCAGCACCCCTACTAGCGGGAGCACCGGGGAGCTGTTTTTT.

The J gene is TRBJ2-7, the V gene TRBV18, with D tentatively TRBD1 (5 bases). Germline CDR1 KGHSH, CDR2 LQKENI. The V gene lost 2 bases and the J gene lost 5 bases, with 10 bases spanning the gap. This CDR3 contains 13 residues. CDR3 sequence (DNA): TGTGCCAGCTCACCAGCGACAGAGCACGAGCAGTACTTC. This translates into CASSPATEHEQYF.

Here the CDR3 DNA reads TGTGCCAGCAGCTTACCTCTAGTAGACTACAATGAGCAGTTCTTC. As protein: CASSLPLVDYNEQFF. The gene calls are TRBV11-1 and TRBJ2-1; D gene unclear. Germline V CDR1 and CDR2: SGHAT, FQDESV (reference sequence). The CDR3 covers 15 residues. With 2 bases removed from V and 3 bases from J, the gap between germline ends came to 11 bases.

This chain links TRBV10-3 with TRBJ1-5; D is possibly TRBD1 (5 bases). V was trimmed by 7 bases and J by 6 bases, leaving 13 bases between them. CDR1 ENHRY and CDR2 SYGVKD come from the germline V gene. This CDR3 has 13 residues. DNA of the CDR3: TGTGCCATCAAATCGACAGAATCTCAGCCCCAGCATTTT. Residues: CAIKSTESQPQHF.

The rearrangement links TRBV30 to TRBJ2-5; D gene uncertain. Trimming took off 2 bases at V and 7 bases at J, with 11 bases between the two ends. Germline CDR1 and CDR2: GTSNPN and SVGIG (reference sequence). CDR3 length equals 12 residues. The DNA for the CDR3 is TGTGCCTGGAGTACCCCCCCGGGGACCCAGTACTTC. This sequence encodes CAWSTPPGTQYF. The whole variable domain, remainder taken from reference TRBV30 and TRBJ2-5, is SQTIHQWPATLVQPVGSPLSLECTVEGTSNPNLYWYRQAAGRGLQLLFYSVGIGQISSEVPQNLSASRPQDRQFILSSKKLLLSDSGFYLCAWSTPPGTQYFGPGTRLLVL.

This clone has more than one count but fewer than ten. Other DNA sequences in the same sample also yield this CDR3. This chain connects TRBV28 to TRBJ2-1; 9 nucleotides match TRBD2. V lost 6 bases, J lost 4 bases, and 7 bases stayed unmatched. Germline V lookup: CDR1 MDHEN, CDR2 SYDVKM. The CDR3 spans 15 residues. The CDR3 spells CASSLSGGGYNEQFF. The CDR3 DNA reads TGTGCCAGCAGCCTTAGCGGGGGTGGGTACAATGAGCAGTTCTTC.

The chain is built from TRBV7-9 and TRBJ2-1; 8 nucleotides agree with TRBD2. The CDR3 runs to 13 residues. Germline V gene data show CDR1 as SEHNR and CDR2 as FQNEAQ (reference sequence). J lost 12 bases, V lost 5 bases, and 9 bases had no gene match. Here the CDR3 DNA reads TGTGCCAGCAGCGTCCTTCTAGCGGGTCGGCAGTTCTTC. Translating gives CASSVLLAGRQFF.

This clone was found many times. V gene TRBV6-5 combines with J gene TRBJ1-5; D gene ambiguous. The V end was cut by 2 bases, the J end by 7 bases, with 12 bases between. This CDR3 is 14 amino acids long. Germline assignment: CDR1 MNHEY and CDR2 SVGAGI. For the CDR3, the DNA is TGTGCCAGCAGTTACGCGAACGGAGGACAGCCCCAGCATTTT. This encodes CASSYANGGQPQHF.

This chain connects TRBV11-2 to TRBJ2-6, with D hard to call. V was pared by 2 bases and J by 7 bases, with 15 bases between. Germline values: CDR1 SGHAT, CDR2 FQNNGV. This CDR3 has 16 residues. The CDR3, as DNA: TGTGCCAGCAGCTTATCTATAGGAGAAGGAGCCAACGTCCTGACTTTC. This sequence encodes CASSLSIGEGANVLTF.

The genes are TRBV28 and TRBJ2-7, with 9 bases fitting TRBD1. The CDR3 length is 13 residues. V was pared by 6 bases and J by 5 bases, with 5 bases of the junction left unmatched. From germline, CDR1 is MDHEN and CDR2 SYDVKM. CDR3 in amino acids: CASSHGTGNEQYF. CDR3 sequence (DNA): TGTGCCAGCAGCCATGGGACAGGGAACGAGCAGTACTTC.

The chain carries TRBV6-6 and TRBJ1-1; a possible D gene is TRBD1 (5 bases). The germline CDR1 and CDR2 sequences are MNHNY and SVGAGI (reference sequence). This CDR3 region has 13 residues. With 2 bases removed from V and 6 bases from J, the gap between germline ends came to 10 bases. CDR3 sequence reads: CASSYGASSEAFF. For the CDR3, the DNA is TGTGCCAGCAGTTACGGGGCATCCTCTGAAGCTTTCTTT.

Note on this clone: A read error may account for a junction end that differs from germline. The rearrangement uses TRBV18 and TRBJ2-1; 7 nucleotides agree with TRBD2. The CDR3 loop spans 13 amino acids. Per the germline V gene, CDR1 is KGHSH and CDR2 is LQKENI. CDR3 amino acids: CASSNGRNKEQFF. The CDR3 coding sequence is TGTGCCAGCTCGAACGGGAGGAACAAGGAGCAGTTCTTC.

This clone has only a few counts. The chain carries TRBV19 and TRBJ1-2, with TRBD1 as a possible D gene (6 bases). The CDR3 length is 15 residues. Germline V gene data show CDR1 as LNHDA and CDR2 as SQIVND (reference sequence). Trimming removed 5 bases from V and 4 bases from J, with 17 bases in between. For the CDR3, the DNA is TGTGCCAGTAGTCCAGGGGACACCACGAGCTATGGCTACACCTTC. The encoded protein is CASSPGDTTSYGYTF.

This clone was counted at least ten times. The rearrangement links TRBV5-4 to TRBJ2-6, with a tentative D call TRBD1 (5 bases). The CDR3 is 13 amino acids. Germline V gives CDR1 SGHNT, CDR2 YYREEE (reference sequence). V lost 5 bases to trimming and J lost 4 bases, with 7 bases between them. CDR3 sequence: CASRPGGANVLTF. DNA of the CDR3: TGTGCCAGCAGACCAGGGGGGGCCAACGTCCTGACTTTC.

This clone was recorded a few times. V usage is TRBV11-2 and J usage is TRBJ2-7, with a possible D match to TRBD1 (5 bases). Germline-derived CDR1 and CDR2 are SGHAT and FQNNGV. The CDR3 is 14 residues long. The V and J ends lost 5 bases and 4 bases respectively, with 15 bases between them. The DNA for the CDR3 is TGTGCCAGCAGCCCGAGGCAGGGTTCGTACGAGCAGTACTTC. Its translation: CASSPRQGSYEQYF.

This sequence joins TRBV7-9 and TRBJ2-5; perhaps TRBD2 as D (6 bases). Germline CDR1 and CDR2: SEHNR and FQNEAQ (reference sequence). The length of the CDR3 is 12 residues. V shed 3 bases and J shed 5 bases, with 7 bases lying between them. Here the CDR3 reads CASSFGGETQYF. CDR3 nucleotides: TGTGCCAGCAGCTTTGGGGGGGAGACCCAGTACTTC.

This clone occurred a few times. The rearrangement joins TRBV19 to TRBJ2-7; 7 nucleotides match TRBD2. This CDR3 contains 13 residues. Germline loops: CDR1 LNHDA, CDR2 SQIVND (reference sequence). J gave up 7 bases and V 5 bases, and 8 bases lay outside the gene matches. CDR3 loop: CASSANPSGEQYF. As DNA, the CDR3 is TGTGCCAGTAGTGCCAACCCTAGCGGAGAGCAGTACTTC.

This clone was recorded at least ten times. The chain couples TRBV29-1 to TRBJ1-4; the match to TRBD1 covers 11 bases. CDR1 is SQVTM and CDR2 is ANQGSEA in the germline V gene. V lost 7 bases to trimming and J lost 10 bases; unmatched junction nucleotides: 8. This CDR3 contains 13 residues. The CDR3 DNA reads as TGCAGCGGAGGGGGGACAGGGGGAGGAAAACTGTTTTTT. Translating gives CSGGGTGGGKLFF.

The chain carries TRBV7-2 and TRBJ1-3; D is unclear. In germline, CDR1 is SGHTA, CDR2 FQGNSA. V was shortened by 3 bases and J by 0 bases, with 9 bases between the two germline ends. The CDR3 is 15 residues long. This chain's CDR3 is CASSLPRSSGNTIYF. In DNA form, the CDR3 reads TGTGCCAGCAGCTTGCCGCGGAGCTCTGGAAACACCATATATTTT.

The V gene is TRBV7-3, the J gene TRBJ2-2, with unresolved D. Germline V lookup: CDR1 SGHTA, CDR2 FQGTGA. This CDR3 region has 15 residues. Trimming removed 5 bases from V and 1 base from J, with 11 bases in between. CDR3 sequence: CASSPQRKNTGELFF. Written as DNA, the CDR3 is TGTGCCAGCAGCCCTCAGCGCAAGAACACCGGGGAGCTGTTTTTT.

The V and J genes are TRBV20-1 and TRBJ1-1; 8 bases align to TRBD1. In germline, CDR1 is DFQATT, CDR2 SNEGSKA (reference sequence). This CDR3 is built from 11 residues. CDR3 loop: CSGTGRFVAFF. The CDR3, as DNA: TGCAGCGGGACAGGTCGTTTCGTGGCTTTCTTT.

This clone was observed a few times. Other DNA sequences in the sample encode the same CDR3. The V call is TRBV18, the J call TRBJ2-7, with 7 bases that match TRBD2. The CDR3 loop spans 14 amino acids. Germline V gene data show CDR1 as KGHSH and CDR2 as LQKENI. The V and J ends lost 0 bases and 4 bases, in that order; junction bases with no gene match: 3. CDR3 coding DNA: TGTGCCAGCTCACCACCGGGCGGGAGTTACGAGCAGTACTTC. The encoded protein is CASSPPGGSYEQYF.

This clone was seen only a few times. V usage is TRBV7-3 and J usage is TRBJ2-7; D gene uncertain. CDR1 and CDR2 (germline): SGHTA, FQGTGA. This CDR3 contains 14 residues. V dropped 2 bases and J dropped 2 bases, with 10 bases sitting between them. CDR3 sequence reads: CASSLGQFPYEQYF. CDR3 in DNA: TGTGCCAGCAGCTTAGGGCAGTTCCCCTACGAGCAGTACTTC.

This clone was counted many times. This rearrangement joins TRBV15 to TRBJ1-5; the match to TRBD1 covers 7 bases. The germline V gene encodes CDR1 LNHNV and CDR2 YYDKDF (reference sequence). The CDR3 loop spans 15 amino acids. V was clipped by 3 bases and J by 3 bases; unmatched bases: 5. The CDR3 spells CATSRRGTDNQPQHF. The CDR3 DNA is TGTGCCACCAGCAGGAGGGGGACAGACAATCAGCCCCAGCATTTT.

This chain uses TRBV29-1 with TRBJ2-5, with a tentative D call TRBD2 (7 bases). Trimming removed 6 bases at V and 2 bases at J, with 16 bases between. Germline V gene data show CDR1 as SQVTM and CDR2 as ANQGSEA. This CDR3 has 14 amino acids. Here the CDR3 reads CSVGGAGAQETQYF. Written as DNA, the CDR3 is TGCAGCGTGGGGGGGGCAGGCGCTCAAGAGACCCAGTACTTC. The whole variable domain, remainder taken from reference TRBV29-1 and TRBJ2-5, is SAVISQKPSRDICQRGTSLTIQCQVDSQVTMMFWYRQQPGQSLTLIATANQGSEATYESGFVIDKFPISRPNLTFSTLTVSNMSPEDSSIYLCSVGGAGAQETQYFGPGTRLLVL.

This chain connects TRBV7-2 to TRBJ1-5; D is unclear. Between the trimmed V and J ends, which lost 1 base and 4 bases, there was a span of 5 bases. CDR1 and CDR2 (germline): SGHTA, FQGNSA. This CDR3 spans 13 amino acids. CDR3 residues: CASSLDRNQPQHF. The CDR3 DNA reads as TGTGCCAGCAGCTTAGACAGAAATCAGCCCCAGCATTTT.